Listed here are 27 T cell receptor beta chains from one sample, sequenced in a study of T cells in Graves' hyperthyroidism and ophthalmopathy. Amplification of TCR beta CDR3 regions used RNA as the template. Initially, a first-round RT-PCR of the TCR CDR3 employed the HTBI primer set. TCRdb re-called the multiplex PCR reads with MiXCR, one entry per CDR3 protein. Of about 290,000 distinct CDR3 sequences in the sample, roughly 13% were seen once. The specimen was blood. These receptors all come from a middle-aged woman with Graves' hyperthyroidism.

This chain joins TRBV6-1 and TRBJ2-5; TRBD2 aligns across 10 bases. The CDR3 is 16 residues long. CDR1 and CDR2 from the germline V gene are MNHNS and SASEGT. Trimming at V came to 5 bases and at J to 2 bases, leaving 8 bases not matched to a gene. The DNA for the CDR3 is TGTGCCAGCAGTACACGGACTAGCGGAGATCAAGAGACCCAGTACTTC. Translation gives CASSTRTSGDQETQYF.

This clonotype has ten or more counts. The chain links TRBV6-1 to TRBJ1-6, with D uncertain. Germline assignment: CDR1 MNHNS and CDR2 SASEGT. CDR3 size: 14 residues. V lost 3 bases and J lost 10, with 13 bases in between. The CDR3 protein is CASSDDLPPSPLHF. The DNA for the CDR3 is TGTGCCAGCAGTGACGACCTTCCACCCTCACCCCTCCACTTT.

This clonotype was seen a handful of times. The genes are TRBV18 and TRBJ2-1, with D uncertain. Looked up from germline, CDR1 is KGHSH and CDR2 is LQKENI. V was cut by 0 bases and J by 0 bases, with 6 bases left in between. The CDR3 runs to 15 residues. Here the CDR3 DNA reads TGTGCCAGCTCACCACCCACTGGCTCCTACAATGAGCAGTTCTTC. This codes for CASSPPTGSYNEQFF.

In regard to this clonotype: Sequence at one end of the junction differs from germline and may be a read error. CDR3 protein: CAWSIGDDYGCTF. The CDR3 region has the DNA TGTGCCTGGAGTATCGGGGATGACTATGGCTGCACCTTC. The chain couples TRBV30 to TRBJ1-2; the D is unclear. Germline V gene data show CDR1 as GTSNPN and CDR2 as SVGIG (reference sequence). The CDR3 runs 13 residues.

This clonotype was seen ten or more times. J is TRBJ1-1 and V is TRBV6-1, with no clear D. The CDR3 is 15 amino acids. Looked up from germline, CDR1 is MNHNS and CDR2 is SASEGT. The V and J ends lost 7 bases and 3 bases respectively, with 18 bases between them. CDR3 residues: CASMDGLGRDTEAFF. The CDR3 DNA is TGTGCCAGCATGGACGGGCTTGGGAGGGACACTGAAGCTTTCTTT.

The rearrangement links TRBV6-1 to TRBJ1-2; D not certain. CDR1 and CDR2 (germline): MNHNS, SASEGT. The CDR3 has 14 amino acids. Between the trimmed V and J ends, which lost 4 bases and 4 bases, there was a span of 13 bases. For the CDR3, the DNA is TGTGCCAGCAGTGCTGCGGGAGGCCCCTATGGCTACACCTTC. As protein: CASSAAGGPYGYTF.

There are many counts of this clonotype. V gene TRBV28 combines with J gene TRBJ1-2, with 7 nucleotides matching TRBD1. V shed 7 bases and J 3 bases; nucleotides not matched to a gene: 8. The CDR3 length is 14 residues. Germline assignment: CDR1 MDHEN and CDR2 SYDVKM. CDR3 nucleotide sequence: TGTGCCAGCAACCGCCAGGGGGAGGACTATGGCTACACCTTC. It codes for CASNRQGEDYGYTF.

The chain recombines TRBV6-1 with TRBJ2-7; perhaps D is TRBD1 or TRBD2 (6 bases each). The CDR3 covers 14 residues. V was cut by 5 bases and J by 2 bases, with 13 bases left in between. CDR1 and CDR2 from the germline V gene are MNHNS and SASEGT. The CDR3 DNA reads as TGTGCCAGCAGTAGGGGGGACATCGCCTACGAGCAGTACTTC. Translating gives CASSRGDIAYEQYF.

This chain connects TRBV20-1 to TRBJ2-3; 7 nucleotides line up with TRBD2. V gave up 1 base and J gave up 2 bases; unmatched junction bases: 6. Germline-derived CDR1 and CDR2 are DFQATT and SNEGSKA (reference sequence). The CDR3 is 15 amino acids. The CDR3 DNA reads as TGCAGTGCTAGAGGGCAAGCGGGAAACACAGATACGCAGTATTTT. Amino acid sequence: CSARGQAGNTDTQYF.

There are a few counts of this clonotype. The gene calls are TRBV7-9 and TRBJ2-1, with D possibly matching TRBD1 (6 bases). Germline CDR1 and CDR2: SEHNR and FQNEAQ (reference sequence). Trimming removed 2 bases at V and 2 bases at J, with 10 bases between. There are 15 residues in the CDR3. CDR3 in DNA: TGTGCCAGCAGCTTAAGGGCAGGGGCCTACAATGAGCAGTTCTTC. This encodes CASSLRAGAYNEQFF. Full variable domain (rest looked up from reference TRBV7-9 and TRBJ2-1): DTGVSQNPRHKITKRGQNVTFRCDPISEHNRLYWYRQTLGQGPEFLTYFQNEAQLEKSRLLSDRFSAERPKGSFSTLEIQRTEQGDSAMYLCASSLRAGAYNEQFFGPGTRLTVL.

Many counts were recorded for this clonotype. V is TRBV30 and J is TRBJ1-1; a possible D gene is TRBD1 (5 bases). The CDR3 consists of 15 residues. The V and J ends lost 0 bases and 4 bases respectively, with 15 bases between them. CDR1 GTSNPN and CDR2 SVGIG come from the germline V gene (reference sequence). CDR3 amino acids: CAWSVRGARATEAFF. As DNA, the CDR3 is TGTGCCTGGAGTGTACGCGGGGCTCGAGCCACTGAAGCTTTCTTT.

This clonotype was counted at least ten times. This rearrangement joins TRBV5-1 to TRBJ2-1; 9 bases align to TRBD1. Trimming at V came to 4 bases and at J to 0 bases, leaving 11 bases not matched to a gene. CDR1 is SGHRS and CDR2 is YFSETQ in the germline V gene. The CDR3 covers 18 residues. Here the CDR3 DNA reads TGCGCCAGCAGCCACAGGGGGCTTAATGAGAACTCCTACAATGAGCAGTTCTTC. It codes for CASSHRGLNENSYNEQFF. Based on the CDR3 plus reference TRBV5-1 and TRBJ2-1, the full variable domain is KAGVTQTPRYLIKTRGQQVTLSCSPISGHRSVSWYQQTPGQGLQFLFEYFSETQRNKGNFPGRFSGRQFSNSRSEMNVSTLELGDSALYLCASSHRGLNENSYNEQFFGPGTRLTVL.

The DNA of the CDR3 is TGTGCCAGCAGCCCCCAGCGGGGCCCCCAAGAGACCCAGTACTTC. Its protein product is CASSPQRGPQETQYF. The chain employs TRBV7-9 and TRBJ2-5; the match to TRBD2 covers 7 bases. Germline V gives CDR1 SEHNR, CDR2 FQNEAQ (reference sequence). The CDR3 covers 15 residues. With 5 bases clipped from V and 1 base from J, the junction kept 7 bases outside the gene matches.

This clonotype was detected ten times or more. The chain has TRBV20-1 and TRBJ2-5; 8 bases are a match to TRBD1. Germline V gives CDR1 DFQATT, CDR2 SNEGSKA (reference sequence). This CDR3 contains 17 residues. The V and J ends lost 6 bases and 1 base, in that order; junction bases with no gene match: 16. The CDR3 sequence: CSARRAFGQGGQETQYF. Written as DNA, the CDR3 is TGCAGTGCCAGACGGGCTTTCGGACAGGGTGGCCAAGAGACCCAGTACTTC.

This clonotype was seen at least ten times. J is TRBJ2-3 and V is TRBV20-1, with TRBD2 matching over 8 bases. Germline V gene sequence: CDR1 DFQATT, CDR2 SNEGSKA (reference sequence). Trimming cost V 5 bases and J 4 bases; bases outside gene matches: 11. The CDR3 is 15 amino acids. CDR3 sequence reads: CSAGKAGEVADTQYF. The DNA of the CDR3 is TGCAGTGCTGGAAAAGCGGGAGAGGTAGCAGATACGCAGTATTTT.

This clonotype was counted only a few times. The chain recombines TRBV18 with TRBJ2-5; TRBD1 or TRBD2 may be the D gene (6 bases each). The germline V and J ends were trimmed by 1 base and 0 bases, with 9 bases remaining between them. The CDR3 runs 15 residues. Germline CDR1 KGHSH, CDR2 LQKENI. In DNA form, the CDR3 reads TGTGCCAGCTCACCACGGAGGGGGGACCAAGAGACCCAGTACTTC. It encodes CASSPRRGDQETQYF.

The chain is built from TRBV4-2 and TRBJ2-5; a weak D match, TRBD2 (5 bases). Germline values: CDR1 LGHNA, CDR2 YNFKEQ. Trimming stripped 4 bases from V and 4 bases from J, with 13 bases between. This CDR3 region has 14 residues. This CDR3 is CASSPPSGIETQYF. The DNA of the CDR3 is TGTGCCAGCAGCCCTCCCAGCGGCATAGAGACCCAGTACTTC.

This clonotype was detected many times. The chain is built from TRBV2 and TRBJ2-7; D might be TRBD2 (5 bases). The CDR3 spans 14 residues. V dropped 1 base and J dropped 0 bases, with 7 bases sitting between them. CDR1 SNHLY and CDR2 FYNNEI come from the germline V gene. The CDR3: CASSEGGLSYEQYF. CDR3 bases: TGTGCCAGCAGTGAAGGAGGGCTCTCCTACGAGCAGTACTTC.

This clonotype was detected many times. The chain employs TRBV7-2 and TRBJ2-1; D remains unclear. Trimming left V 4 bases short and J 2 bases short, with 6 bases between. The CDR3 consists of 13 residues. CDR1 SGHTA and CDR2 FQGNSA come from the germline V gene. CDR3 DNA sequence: TGTGCCAGCAGCTCACGTGCCTACAATGAGCAGTTCTTC. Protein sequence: CASSSRAYNEQFF.

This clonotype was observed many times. The CDR3 bases are TGTGCCAGCAGTTGGCGTTCCTCCTACGAGCAGTACTTC. Translating it yields CASSWRSSYEQYF. V gene TRBV27 combines with J gene TRBJ2-7; D not resolved. The CDR3 length is 13 residues. Germline V gene sequence: CDR1 MNHEY, CDR2 SMNVEV (reference sequence). The V end was cut by 4 bases, the J end by 0 bases, with 7 bases between.

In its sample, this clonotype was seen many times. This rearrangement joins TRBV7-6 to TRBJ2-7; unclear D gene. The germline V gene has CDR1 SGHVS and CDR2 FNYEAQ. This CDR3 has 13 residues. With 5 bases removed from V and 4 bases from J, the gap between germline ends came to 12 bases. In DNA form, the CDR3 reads TGTGCCAGCAGCCTTGGAGCAGAATACGAGCAGTACTTC. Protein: CASSLGAEYEQYF.

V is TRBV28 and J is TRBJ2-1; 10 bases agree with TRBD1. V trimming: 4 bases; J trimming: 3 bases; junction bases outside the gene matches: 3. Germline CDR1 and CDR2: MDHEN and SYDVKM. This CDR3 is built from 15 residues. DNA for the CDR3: TGTGCCAGCAGTTGGGGACAGGGGAACTACAATGAGCAGTTCTTC. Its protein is CASSWGQGNYNEQFF.

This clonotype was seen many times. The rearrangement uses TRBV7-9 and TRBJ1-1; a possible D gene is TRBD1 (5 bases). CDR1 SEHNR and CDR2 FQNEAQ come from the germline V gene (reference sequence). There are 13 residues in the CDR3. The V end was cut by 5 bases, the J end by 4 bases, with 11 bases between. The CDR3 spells CASSLWGSTEAFF. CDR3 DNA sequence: TGTGCCAGCAGCCTCTGGGGGTCCACTGAAGCTTTCTTT.

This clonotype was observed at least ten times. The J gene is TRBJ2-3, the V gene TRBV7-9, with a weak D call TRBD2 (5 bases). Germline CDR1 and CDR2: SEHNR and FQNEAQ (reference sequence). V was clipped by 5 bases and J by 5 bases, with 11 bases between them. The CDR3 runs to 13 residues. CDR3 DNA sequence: TGTGCCAGCAGCGTACGACTAAGAGATACGCAGTATTTT. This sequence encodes CASSVRLRDTQYF.

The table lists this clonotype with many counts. The CDR3, as DNA: TGTGCCAGCAGCCAATCTGGGGACGAGCAGTACTTC. Translating gives CASSQSGDEQYF. The chain employs TRBV3-1 and TRBJ2-7, with D unclear. The V and J ends lost 2 bases and 5 bases respectively, with 7 bases between them. The CDR3 extends over 12 amino acids. CDR1 and CDR2 (germline): LGHDT, YNNKEL (reference sequence).

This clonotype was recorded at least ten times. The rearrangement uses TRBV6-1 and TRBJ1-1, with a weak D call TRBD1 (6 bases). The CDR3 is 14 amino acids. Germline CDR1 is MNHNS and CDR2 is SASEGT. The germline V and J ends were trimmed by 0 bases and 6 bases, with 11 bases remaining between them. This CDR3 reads CASSEAGGDAEAFF. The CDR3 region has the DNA TGTGCCAGCAGTGAAGCAGGGGGTGATGCTGAAGCTTTCTTT.

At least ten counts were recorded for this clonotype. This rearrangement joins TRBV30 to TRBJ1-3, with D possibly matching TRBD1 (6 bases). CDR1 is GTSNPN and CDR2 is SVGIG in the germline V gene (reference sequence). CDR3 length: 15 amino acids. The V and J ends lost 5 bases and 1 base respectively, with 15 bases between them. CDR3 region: CAWAQGRRSGNTIYF. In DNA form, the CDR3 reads TGTGCCTGGGCCCAGGGGAGAAGGTCTGGAAACACCATATATTTT.